This T cell receptor (beta chain) was retrieved from a study of sequential checkpoint blockade in melanoma. For the study at large: Maintenance nivolumab came after either treatment sequence. Under 25 patients had matched tumor biopsies before treatment and at week 13 after nivolumab or ipilimumab alone.

Specified treatment: randomized to nivolumab then ipilimumab (arm A) or the reverse (arm B). Data came from immunoSEQ multiplex PCR; TCRdb stores just in-frame clones and leaves some out. Counted here are approximately 12,000 clones, around a quarter occurring once; the ten biggest clones make up 16%. The CDR3 has 13 amino acids. Trimming removed 7 bases from V and 11 bases from J, with 20 bases in between. Germline V gene data show CDR1 as LNHDA and CDR2 as SQIVND (reference sequence). This receptor was identified in a human donor with melanoma. The sequencing here drew on tumor tissue (inferred from file names), taken from a patient given nivolumab and ipilimumab in sequence. The J gene is TRBJ1-1, the V gene TRBV19, with a tentative D call TRBD1 (5 bases). The CDR3: CASTQPGTTAAFF. DNA for the CDR3: TGTGCCAGTACCCAACCGGGGACGACGGCGGCTTTCTTT.